A selection of T cell receptor beta chains follows, all from one sample in a study of shared T cell receptors in the human thymus. Method: immunoSEQ multiplex PCR; TCRdb's copy keeps in-frame clones and lacks some. The sample lists hundreds of thousands of clones, more than 75% seen once, with 0.009% to 0.0095% in the top ten. Another study also made use of these data, one on human thymus T cells.

Sequencing input: thymocytes. Receptors were obtained from a boy in the first two years of life with a congenital heart defect. CDR3s include the opening cysteine and the closing phenylalanine or tryptophan. The order of the fields is V gene, CDR3 length, clone size, J gene, D gene, CDR3 protein, CDR3 DNA. D genes are given only for firm matches. Size is stated for part of the rows, as once, few or many counts, or as a class when the clone is expanded.

TRBV28	16	once	TRBJ2-2	NA	CASSSPTENDTGELFF	TGTGCCAGCAGCTCCCCGACAGAAAATGACACCGGGGAGCTGTTTTTT
TRBV5-1	17	few	TRBJ1-2	NA	CASSYAAGTTINYGYTF	TGCGCCAGCAGCTATGCCGCCGGGACAACCATTAACTATGGCTACACCTTC
TRBV11-2	17	NA	TRBJ2-1	NA	CASSLAGVTSSYNEQFF	TGTGCCAGCAGCTTAGCGGGGGTCACAAGCTCCTACAATGAGCAGTTCTTC
TRBV15	14	NA	TRBJ2-1	NA	CATSRSPTVNEQFF	TGTGCCACCAGCAGATCCCCGACAGTAAATGAGCAGTTCTTC
TRBV19	13	NA	TRBJ1-1	NA	CASIGGVNTEAFF	TGTGCCAGTATTGGGGGGGTGAACACTGAAGCTTTCTTT
TRBV5-1	14	NA	TRBJ2-7	TRBD1	CASRRGQATYEQYF	TGCGCCAGCAGAAGGGGACAGGCGACCTACGAGCAGTACTTC
TRBV28	14	NA	TRBJ2-7	TRBD1	CASSFHDRAHEQYF	TGTGCCAGCAGTTTTCATGACAGGGCCCACGAGCAGTACTTC
TRBV15	16	NA	TRBJ2-7	NA	CATSTTRGTDSYEQYF	TGTGCCACCAGCACAACCAGGGGAACAGACTCCTACGAGCAGTACTTC
TRBV27	16	NA	TRBJ2-5	NA	CASSSTAGGGRETQYF	TGTGCCAGCAGTTCGACTGCAGGGGGAGGACGAGAGACCCAGTACTTC
TRBV4-1	18	NA	TRBJ2-1	TRBD2	CASSPSGLAGTRDNEQFF	TGCGCCAGCAGCCCCTCGGGACTAGCGGGAACCCGAGACAATGAGCAGTTCTTC
TRBV18	14	NA	TRBJ2-7	NA	CASSPPVADYEQYF	TGTGCCAGCTCACCACCTGTAGCTGACTACGAGCAGTACTTC
TRBV28	16	NA	TRBJ2-1	NA	CASSSWADSQYNEQFF	TGTGCCAGCAGTTCCTGGGCGGACTCCCAGTACAATGAGCAGTTCTTC
TRBV6-5	16	NA	TRBJ1-3	NA	CASSYNRAISGNTIYF	TGTGCCAGCAGTTACAACAGGGCCATCTCTGGAAACACCATATATTTT
TRBV7-9	18	NA	TRBJ2-3	TRBD2	CASSSTMSGGARGDTQYF	TGTGCCAGCAGCTCGACCATGAGCGGGGGGGCCCGAGGAGATACGCAGTATTTT
TRBV28	15	few	TRBJ1-5	NA	CASSPGVVSNQPQHF	TGTGCCAGCAGTCCAGGGGTAGTAAGCAATCAGCCCCAGCATTTT
TRBV5-6	16	NA	TRBJ2-2	TRBD1	CASSPTTTGETGELFF	TGTGCCAGCAGCCCCACCACGACAGGGGAGACGGGGGAGCTGTTTTTT
TRBV4-3	18	NA	TRBJ2-3	NA	CASSQGELRDTNTDTQYF	TGCGCCAGCAGCCAAGGAGAGCTAAGGGACACAAACACAGATACGCAGTATTTT
TRBV30	16	few	TRBJ1-1	TRBD1	CAWTSVKDRGPSVAFF	TGTGCCTGGACATCCGTCAAGGACAGGGGGCCATCTGTAGCTTTCTTT
TRBV28	15	NA	TRBJ1-4	NA	CASSFEGVSNEKLFF	TGTGCCAGCAGTTTCGAGGGGGTTTCTAATGAAAAACTGTTTTTT
TRBV20-1	11	NA	TRBJ2-7	NA	CRTGRTYEQYF	TGCAGAACAGGCAGAACCTACGAGCAGTACTTC
TRBV15	14	NA	TRBJ1-1	TRBD1	CATSAGQGAFVAFF	TGTGCCACCAGCGCAGGACAGGGGGCGTTTGTAGCTTTCTTT
TRBV6-5	11	NA	TRBJ2-5	NA	CASRGSGTQYF	TGTGCCAGCAGGGGTAGCGGTACCCAGTACTTC
TRBV4-1	13	NA	TRBJ2-7	NA	CASSPTRGYEQYF	TGCGCCAGCAGCCCGACTAGGGGCTACGAGCAGTACTTC
TRBV20-1	11	NA	TRBJ2-1	NA	CSAGSGNEQFF	TGCAGTGCTGGATCGGGGAATGAGCAGTTCTTC
TRBV25-1	14	few	TRBJ2-7	TRBD2	CASSEYRGGYEQYF	TGTGCCAGCAGTGAATATCGGGGGGGATACGAGCAGTACTTC
TRBV5-1	18	NA	TRBJ2-1	TRBD2	CASSLVLAGVPHYNEQFF	TGCGCCAGCAGCTTGGTGCTAGCGGGAGTCCCGCACTACAATGAGCAGTTCTTC
TRBV15	15	NA	TRBJ2-7	TRBD2	CATSRGRGASYEQYF	TGTGCCACCAGCAGGGGGAGGGGAGCCTCCTACGAGCAGTACTTC
TRBV28	18	NA	TRBJ2-7	TRBD2	CASSPRTSGGQNSYEQYF	TGTGCCAGCAGTCCCCGGACTAGCGGGGGGCAGAACTCCTACGAGCAGTACTTC
TRBV19	15	NA	TRBJ1-6	TRBD1	CASSWDRGNNSPLHF	TGTGCCAGTAGTTGGGACAGGGGGAACAATTCACCCCTCCACTTT
TRBV10-2	11	once	TRBJ2-7	NA	CASREKREQYF	TGCGCCAGCAGGGAAAAGCGCGAGCAGTACTTC
TRBV28	15	NA	TRBJ1-5	NA	CASSSGKLSNQPQHF	TGTGCCAGCAGCTCGGGGAAACTTAGCAATCAGCCCCAGCATTTT
TRBV4-3	18	NA	TRBJ2-3	TRBD2	CASSQEGAGSGGTDTQYF	TGCGCCAGCAGCCAAGAGGGGGCGGGTAGCGGGGGCACAGATACGCAGTATTTT
TRBV9	14	NA	TRBJ2-3	TRBD2	CASSQAGAADTQYF	TGTGCCAGCAGCCAAGCGGGGGCCGCAGATACGCAGTATTTT
TRBV4-1	14	NA	TRBJ1-5	NA	CASSQDRGGQPQHF	TGCGCCAGCAGCCAAGATCGGGGGGGGCAGCCCCAGCATTTT
TRBV2	13	NA	TRBJ1-4	NA	CASRHVPGEKLFF	TGTGCCAGCAGACATGTCCCGGGAGAAAAACTGTTTTTT
TRBV13	15	NA	TRBJ2-7	TRBD1	CASSLGTGGTYEQYF	TGTGCCAGCAGCTTAGGGACAGGGGGCACCTACGAGCAGTACTTC
TRBV7-9	15	NA	TRBJ1-1	NA	CASSLAQQQYTEAFF	TGTGCCAGCAGCTTAGCGCAACAGCAGTACACTGAAGCTTTCTTT